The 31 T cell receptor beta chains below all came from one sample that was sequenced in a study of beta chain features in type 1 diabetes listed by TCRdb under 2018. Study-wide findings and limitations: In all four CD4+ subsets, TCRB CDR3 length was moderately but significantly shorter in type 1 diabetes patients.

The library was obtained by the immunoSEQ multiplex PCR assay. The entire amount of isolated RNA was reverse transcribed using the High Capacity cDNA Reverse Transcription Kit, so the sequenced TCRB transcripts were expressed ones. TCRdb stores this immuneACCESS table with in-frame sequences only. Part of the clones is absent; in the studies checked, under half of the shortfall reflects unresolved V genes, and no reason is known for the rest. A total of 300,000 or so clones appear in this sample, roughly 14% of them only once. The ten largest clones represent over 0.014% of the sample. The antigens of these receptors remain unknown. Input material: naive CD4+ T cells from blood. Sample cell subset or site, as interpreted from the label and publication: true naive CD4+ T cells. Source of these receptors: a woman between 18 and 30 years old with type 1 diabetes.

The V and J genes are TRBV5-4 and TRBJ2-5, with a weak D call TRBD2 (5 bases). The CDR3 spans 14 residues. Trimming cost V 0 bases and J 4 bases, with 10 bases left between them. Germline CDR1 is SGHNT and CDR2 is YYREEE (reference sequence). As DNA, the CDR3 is TGTGCCAGCAGCTTGGTCGGGGTGAGAGAGACCCAGTACTTC. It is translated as CASSLVGVRETQYF.

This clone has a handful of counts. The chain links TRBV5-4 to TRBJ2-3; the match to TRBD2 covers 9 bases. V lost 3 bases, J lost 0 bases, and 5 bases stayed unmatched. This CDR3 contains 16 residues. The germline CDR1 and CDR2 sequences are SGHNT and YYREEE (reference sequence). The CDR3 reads CASSSGLARSTDTQYF. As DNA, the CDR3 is TGTGCCAGCAGCTCAGGACTAGCGAGAAGCACAGATACGCAGTATTTT. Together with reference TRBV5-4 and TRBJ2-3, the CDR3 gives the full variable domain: ETGVTQSPTHLIKTRGQQVTLRCSSQSGHNTVSWYQQALGQGPQFIFQYYREEENGRGNFPPRFSGLQFPNYSSELNVNALELDDSALYLCASSSGLARSTDTQYFGPGTRLTVL.

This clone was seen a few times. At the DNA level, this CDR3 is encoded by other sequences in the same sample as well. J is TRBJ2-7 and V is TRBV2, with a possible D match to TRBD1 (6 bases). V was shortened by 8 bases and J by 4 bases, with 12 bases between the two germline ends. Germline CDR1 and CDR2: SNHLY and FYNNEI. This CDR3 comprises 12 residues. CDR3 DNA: TGTGCCAGCGGAGGACAGCGGTACGAGCAGTACTTC. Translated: CASGGQRYEQYF.

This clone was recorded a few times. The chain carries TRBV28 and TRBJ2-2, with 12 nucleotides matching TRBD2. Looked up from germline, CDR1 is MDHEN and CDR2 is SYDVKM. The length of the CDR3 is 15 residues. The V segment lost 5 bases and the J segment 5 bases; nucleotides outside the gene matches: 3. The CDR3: CASSPGTSGTGELFF. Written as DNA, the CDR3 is TGTGCCAGCAGTCCGGGGACTAGCGGGACCGGGGAGCTGTTTTTT.

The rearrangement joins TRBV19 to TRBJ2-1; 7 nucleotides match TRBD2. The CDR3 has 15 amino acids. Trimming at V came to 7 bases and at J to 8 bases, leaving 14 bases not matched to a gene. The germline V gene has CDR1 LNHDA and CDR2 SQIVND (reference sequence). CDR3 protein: CASKGGSLGFDEQFF. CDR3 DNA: TGTGCCAGTAAAGGCGGGAGCCTCGGTTTCGATGAGCAGTTCTTC. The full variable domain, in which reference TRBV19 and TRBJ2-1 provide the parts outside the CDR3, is DGGITQSPKYLFRKEGQNVTLSCEQNLNHDAMYWYRQDPGQGLRLIYYSQIVNDFQKGDIAEGYSVSREKKESFPLTVTSAQKNPTAFYLCASKGGSLGFDEQFFGPGTRLTVL.

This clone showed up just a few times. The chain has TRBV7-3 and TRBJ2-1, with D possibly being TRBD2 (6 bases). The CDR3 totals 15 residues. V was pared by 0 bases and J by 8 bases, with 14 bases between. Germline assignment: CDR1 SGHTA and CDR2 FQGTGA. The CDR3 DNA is TGTGCCAGCAGCTTAACCCTCGGGAGTGGCTATGAGCAGTTCTTC. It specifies CASSLTLGSGYEQFF.

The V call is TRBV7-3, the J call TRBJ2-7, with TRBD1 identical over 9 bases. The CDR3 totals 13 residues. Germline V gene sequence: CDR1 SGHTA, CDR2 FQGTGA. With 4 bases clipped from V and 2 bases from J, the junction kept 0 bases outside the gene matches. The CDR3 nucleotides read TGTGCCAGCAGCTGGACAGGGGCCTACGAGCAGTACTTC. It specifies CASSWTGAYEQYF. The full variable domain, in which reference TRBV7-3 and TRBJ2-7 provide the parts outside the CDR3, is GAGVSQTPSNKVTEKGKYVELRCDPISGHTALYWYRQSLGQGPEFLIYFQGTGAADDSGLPNDRFFAVRPEGSVSTLKIQRTERGDSAVYLCASSWTGAYEQYFGPGTRLTVT.

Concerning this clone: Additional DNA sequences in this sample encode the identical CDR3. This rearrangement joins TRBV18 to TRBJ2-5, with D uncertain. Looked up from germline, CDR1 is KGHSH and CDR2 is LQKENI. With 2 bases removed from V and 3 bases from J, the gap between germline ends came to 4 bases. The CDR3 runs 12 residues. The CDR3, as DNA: TGTGCCAGCTCACCATCGGAAGAGACCCAGTACTTC. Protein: CASSPSEETQYF.

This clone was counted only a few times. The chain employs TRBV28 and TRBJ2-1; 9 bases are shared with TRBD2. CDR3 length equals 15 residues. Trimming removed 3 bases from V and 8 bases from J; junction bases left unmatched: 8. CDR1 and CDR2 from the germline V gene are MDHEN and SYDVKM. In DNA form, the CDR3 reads TGTGCCAGCAGTTTTTCGGGACTAGCCTCCCATGAGCAGTTCTTC. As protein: CASSFSGLASHEQFF.

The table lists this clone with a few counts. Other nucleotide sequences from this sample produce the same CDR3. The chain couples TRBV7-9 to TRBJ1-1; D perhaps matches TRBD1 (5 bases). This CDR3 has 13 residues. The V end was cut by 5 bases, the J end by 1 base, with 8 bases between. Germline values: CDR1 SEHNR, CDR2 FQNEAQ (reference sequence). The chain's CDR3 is CASSLRENTEAFF. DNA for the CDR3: TGTGCCAGCAGCCTCAGGGAGAACACTGAAGCTTTCTTT. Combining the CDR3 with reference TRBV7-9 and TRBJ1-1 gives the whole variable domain DTGVSQNPRHKITKRGQNVTFRCDPISEHNRLYWYRQTLGQGPEFLTYFQNEAQLEKSRLLSDRFSAERPKGSFSTLEIQRTEQGDSAMYLCASSLRENTEAFFGQGTRLTVV.

The CDR3 sequence: CATSRDQTLRGYGYTF. For the CDR3, the DNA is TGTGCCACCAGCAGAGATCAGACCCTCAGGGGGTATGGCTACACCTTC. The chain joins TRBV15 to TRBJ1-2, with 7 bases lining up with TRBD1. Germline CDR1 LNHNV, CDR2 YYDKDF (reference sequence). This CDR3 has 16 residues. The V and J ends lost 0 bases and 5 bases, in that order; junction bases with no gene match: 9.

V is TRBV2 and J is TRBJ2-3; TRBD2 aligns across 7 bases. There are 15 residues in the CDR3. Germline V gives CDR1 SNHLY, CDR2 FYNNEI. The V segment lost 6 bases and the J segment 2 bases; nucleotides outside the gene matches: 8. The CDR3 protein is CASSYGLVPTDTQYF. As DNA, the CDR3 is TGTGCCAGCAGCTATGGACTAGTGCCCACAGATACGCAGTATTTT.

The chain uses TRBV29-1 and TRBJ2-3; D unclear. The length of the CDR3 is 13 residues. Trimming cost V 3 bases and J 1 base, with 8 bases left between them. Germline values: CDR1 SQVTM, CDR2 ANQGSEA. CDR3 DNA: TGCAGCGTTGACTCCCGCGGCACAGATACGCAGTATTTT. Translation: CSVDSRGTDTQYF.

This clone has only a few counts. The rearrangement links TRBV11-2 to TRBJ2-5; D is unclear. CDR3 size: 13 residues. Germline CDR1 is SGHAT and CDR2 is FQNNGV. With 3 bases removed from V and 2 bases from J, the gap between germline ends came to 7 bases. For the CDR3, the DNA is TGTGCCAGCAGCTTCAGTGATCAAGAGACCCAGTACTTC. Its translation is CASSFSDQETQYF.

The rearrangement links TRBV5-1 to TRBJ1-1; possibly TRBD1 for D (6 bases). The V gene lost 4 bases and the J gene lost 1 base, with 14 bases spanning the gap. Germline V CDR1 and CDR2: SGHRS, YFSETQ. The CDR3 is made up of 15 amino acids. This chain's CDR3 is CASSHQTGPNTEAFF. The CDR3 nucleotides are TGCGCCAGCAGCCATCAAACAGGGCCGAACACTGAAGCTTTCTTT.

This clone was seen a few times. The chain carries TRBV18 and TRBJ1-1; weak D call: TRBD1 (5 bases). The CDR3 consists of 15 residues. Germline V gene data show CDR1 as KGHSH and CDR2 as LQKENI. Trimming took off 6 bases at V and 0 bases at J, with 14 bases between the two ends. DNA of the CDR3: TGTGCCAGCTCCCACAGGCCGGACATGAACACTGAAGCTTTCTTT. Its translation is CASSHRPDMNTEAFF.

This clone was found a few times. DNA of the CDR3: TGTGCCAGCAGTTACTCTCGGACACCTGGAAACACCATATATTTT. Residues: CASSYSRTPGNTIYF. This chain connects TRBV6-5 to TRBJ1-3; D perhaps matches TRBD1 (5 bases). The CDR3 covers 15 residues. CDR1 and CDR2 (germline): MNHEY, SVGAGI. V was cut by 0 bases and J by 2 bases, with 8 bases left in between.

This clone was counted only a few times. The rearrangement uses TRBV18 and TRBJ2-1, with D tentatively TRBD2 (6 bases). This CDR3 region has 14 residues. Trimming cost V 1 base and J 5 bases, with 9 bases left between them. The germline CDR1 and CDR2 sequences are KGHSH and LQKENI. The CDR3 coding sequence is TGTGCCAGCTCACCACGTAGCGGAAACAATGAGCAGTTCTTC. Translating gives CASSPRSGNNEQFF.

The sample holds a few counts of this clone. The CDR3 region is CASSFGLAGVPSTDTQYF. CDR3 bases: TGTGCCAGCAGCTTTGGACTAGCGGGAGTCCCTAGCACAGATACGCAGTATTTT. The V call is TRBV7-9, the J call TRBJ2-3; 13 bases match TRBD2. Germline values: CDR1 SEHNR, CDR2 FQNEAQ (reference sequence). The trim removed 3 bases at V and 0 bases at J, leaving 6 bases unmatched. The CDR3 is made up of 18 amino acids.

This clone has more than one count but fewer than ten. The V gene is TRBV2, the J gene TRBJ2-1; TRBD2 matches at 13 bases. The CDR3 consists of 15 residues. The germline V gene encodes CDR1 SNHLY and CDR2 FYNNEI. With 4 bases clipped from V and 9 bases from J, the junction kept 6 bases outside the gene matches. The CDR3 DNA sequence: TGTGCCAGCAGTGTCGGGACTAGCGGGACGGGTGAGCAGTTCTTC. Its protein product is CASSVGTSGTGEQFF. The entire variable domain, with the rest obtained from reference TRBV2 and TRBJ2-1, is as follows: EPEVTQTPSHQVTQMGQEVILRCVPISNHLYFYWYRQILGQKVEFLVSFYNNEISEKSEIFDDQFSVERPDGSNFTLKIRSTKLEDSAMYFCASSVGTSGTGEQFFGPGTRLTVL.

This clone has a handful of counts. CDR3 sequence reads: CASSLQQAENTGELFF. The CDR3 region has the DNA TGTGCCAGCAGCTTGCAACAGGCCGAGAACACCGGGGAGCTGTTTTTT. The rearrangement joins TRBV7-6 to TRBJ2-2, with D possibly being TRBD1 (5 bases). Trimming shortened V by 3 bases and J by 1 base, and 12 bases separated the two germline ends. CDR3 size: 16 residues. Germline V gene data show CDR1 as SGHVS and CDR2 as FNYEAQ.

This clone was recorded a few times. CDR3 in amino acids: CASSPGTGVETQYF. The CDR3 nucleotides are TGTGCCAGCTCACCCGGGACAGGGGTAGAGACCCAGTACTTC. The chain uses TRBV18 and TRBJ2-5; 10 bases map to TRBD1. There are 14 residues in the CDR3. Germline CDR1 KGHSH, CDR2 LQKENI. Trimming took 3 bases from V and 4 from J; bases not matched to a gene: 2.

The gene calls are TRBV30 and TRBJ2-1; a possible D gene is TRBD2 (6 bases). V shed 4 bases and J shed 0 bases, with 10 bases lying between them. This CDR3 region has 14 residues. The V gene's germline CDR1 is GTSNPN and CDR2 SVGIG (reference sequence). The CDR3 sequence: CAWTAGSSYNEQFF. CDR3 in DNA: TGTGCCTGGACCGCGGGGAGCTCCTACAATGAGCAGTTCTTC.

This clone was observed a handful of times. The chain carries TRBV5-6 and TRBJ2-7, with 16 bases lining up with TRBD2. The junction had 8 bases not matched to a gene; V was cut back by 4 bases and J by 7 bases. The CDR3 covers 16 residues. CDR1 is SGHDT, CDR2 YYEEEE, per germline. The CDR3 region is CASSPGLAGGPEEQYV. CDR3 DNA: TGTGCCAGCAGCCCGGGACTAGCGGGAGGGCCGGAAGAGCAGTACGTC.

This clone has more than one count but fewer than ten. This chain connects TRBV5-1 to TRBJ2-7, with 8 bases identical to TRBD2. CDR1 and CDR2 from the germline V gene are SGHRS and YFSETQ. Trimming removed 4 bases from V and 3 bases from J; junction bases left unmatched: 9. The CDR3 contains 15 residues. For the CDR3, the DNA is TGCGCCAGCAGCCCCTTAGCGGGATCGGGCTACGAGCAGTACTTC. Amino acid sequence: CASSPLAGSGYEQYF.

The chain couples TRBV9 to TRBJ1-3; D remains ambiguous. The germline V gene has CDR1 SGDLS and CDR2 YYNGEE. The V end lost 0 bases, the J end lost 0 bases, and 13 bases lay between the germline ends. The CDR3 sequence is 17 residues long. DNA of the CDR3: TGTGCCAGCAGCGTAGGACACACTGCCTTCTCTGGAAACACCATATATTTT. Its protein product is CASSVGHTAFSGNTIYF.

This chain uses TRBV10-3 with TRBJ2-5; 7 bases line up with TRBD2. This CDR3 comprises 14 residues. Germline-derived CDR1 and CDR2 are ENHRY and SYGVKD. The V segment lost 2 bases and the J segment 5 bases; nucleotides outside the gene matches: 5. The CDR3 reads CAISEGLGWETQYF. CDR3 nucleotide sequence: TGTGCCATCAGTGAGGGACTAGGGTGGGAGACCCAGTACTTC.

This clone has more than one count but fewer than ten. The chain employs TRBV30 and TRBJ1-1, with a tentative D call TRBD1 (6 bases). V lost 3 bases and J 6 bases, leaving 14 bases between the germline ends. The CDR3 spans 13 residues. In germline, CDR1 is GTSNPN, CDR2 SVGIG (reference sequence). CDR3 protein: CAWRVQGRAEAFF. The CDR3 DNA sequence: TGTGCCTGGAGAGTACAGGGTAGGGCTGAAGCTTTCTTT.

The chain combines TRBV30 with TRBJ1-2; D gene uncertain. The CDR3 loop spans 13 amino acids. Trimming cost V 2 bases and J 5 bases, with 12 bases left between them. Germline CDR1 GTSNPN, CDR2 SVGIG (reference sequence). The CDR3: CAWSNSNAYGYTF. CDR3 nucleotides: TGTGCCTGGAGTAACTCGAACGCTTATGGCTACACCTTC.

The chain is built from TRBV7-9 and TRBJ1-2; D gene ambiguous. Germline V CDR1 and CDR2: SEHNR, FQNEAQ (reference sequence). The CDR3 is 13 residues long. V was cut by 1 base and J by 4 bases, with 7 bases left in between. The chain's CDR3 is CASSLVGGYGYTF. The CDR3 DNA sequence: TGTGCCAGCAGCTTAGTTGGAGGCTATGGCTACACCTTC.

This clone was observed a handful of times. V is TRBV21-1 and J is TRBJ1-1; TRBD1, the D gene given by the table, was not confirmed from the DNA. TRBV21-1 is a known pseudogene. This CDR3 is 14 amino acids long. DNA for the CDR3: TGTGCCAGCAGTGCCCCGGGACAGGGATCTGAAGCTTTCTTT. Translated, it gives CASSAPGQGSEAFF.